This T cell receptor beta chain was retrieved from a study of control samples from healthy donors and cancer patients. TCRdb's copy holds only in-frame clones and misses some; the assay was immunoSEQ multiplex PCR. In the table there are 70,000 or so clones, under 90% of which are singletons. In germline, CDR1 is MGHRA, CDR2 YSYEKL. Deletions cut 5 bases from V and 5 bases from J, with 18 bases between. The CDR3 extends over 16 amino acids. This clonotype was sampled from a man aged 50-60 years in good health. Sequencing was done on a sample of blood. The chain joins TRBV4-1 to TRBJ2-2; possibly TRBD2 for D (5 bases). The CDR3 region is CASSVNPGIRTGELFF. CDR3 DNA sequence: TGCGCCAGCAGCGTGAATCCGGGGATAAGAACCGGGGAGCTGTTTTTT.